The 19 T cell receptor beta chains given below trace back to one sample, sequenced in a study of cytomegalovirus exposure and HLA in healthy donors. PCR was performed using 60 Vbeta and 13 Jbeta primers. Some clones are missing from TCRdb's copy, which holds only in-frame ones; the method was immunoSEQ multiplex PCR. The sample consists of about 110,000 clones, roughly 80% of them appearing once. Sample: PBMCs. These TCRs come from a man in his sixties in good health and CMV-seronegative.

This clone was observed once. This chain uses TRBV14 with TRBJ2-3; the D gene is possibly TRBD2 (6 bases). Trimming stripped 0 bases from V and 2 bases from J, with 9 bases between. The CDR3 is 15 residues long. The V gene's germline CDR1 is SGHDN and CDR2 FVKESK. The CDR3 spells CASSQDGGTTDTQYF. For the CDR3, the DNA is TGTGCCAGCAGCCAAGATGGAGGGACCACAGATACGCAGTATTTT.

In DNA form, the CDR3 reads TGTGCCAGTAGTATCGGACAGGGGGATTCACCCCTCCACTTT. It codes for CASSIGQGDSPLHF. The V and J genes are TRBV19 and TRBJ1-6; 10 bases agree with TRBD1. The V gene's germline CDR1 is LNHDA and CDR2 SQIVND (reference sequence). The CDR3 runs to 14 residues. V lost 3 bases and J lost 8; bases outside the gene matches: 1.

The chain couples TRBV29-1 to TRBJ2-2; 7 bases align to TRBD2. J was trimmed by 7 bases and V by 7 bases; bases with no gene match: 12. The CDR3 is 14 amino acids. CDR1 and CDR2 from the germline V gene are SQVTM and ANQGSEA. The CDR3 DNA is TGCAGCGCCCGGGAGGACTTAGACAGCGGGGAGCTGTTTTTT. Encoded protein: CSAREDLDSGELFF.

The J gene is TRBJ1-4, the V gene TRBV5-1; perhaps TRBD1 as D (6 bases). V lost 4 bases, J lost 8 bases, and 18 bases lay in between. This CDR3 is 15 amino acids long. Germline V gene sequence: CDR1 SGHRS, CDR2 YFSETQ. CDR3 bases: TGCGCCAGCAGCCCCCAACAGGGAACGGGAGAAAAACTGTTTTTT. Its protein is CASSPQQGTGEKLFF.

This chain links TRBV7-2 with TRBJ2-2; weak D call: TRBD2 (5 bases). CDR1 and CDR2 (germline): SGHTA, FQGNSA. Trimming left V 1 base short and J 3 bases short, with 9 bases between. This CDR3 region has 15 residues. CDR3 loop: CASSLELGDTGELFF. CDR3 DNA sequence: TGTGCCAGCAGCTTAGAACTAGGTGACACCGGGGAGCTGTTTTTT.

This sequence joins TRBV5-1 and TRBJ1-1; 12 bases fit TRBD1. This CDR3 is built from 15 residues. Germline CDR1 is SGHRS and CDR2 is YFSETQ. The trim removed 4 bases at V and 6 bases at J, leaving 7 bases unmatched. CDR3 DNA: TGCGCCAGCAGCCCCCCGGGACAGGGGGCGGCTGAAGCTTTCTTT. This gives the protein CASSPPGQGAAEAFF.

The count of this clone is one. The chain employs TRBV4-3 and TRBJ1-1; no clear D gene. The germline V and J ends were trimmed by 5 bases and 1 base, with 14 bases remaining between them. Germline CDR1 and CDR2: LGHNA and YSLEER. CDR3 length equals 15 residues. CDR3 DNA sequence: TGCGCCAGCAGCAAGCACGAGGGAGGGAACACTGAAGCTTTCTTT. Amino acids: CASSKHEGGNTEAFF.

The rearrangement links TRBV5-1 to TRBJ1-5, with D maybe TRBD1 (5 bases). V was clipped by 3 bases and J by 2 bases, with 9 bases between them. Germline CDR1 is SGHRS and CDR2 is YFSETQ. This CDR3 region has 14 residues. The DNA of the CDR3 is TGCGCCAGCAGCTGGGGGGACGGCAATCAGCCCCAGCATTTT. Translating it yields CASSWGDGNQPQHF.

This chain joins TRBV10-3 and TRBJ1-1; 7 positions agree with TRBD1. CDR1 and CDR2 from the germline V gene are ENHRY and SYGVKD. This CDR3 has 15 amino acids. V was pared by 2 bases and J by 4 bases, with 7 bases of the junction left unmatched. The CDR3 reads CAISEPMDRSTEAFF. As DNA, the CDR3 is TGTGCCATCAGTGAGCCCATGGACAGGAGCACTGAAGCTTTCTTT.

The chain employs TRBV4-3 and TRBJ2-1, with a tentative D call TRBD1 (5 bases). Germline CDR1 LGHNA, CDR2 YSLEER. V was cut by 5 bases and J by 7 bases, with 12 bases left in between. The CDR3 runs 13 residues. This CDR3 reads CASSEIGVNEQFF. CDR3 sequence (DNA): TGCGCCAGCAGCGAGATAGGGGTAAATGAGCAGTTCTTC.

This rearrangement joins TRBV5-4 to TRBJ1-6; D call uncertain. CDR1 SGHNT and CDR2 YYREEE come from the germline V gene (reference sequence). V was cut by 1 base and J by 9 bases, with 17 bases left in between. This CDR3 comprises 16 residues. The CDR3 DNA sequence: TGTGCCAGCAGCTTGTATTTAAATAGTGGAGGTTCACCCCTCCACTTT. The encoded protein is CASSLYLNSGGSPLHF.

The CDR3 DNA reads as TGTGCCAGCAGCGCAGGACAGGGCGACACCGGGGAGCTGTTTTTT. Translated: CASSAGQGDTGELFF. The V and J genes are TRBV9 and TRBJ2-2; the match to TRBD1 covers 8 bases. Germline assignment: CDR1 SGDLS and CDR2 YYNGEE. CDR3 length: 15 residues. The V and J ends lost 3 bases and 3 bases, in that order; junction bases with no gene match: 4.

The chain joins TRBV10-3 to TRBJ1-4, with 9 bases matching TRBD1. The CDR3 has 14 amino acids. Germline CDR1 is ENHRY and CDR2 is SYGVKD. Trimming removed 10 bases from V and 5 bases from J; junction bases left unmatched: 8. The DNA of the CDR3 is TGTGCCACGAAGTTGACAGGGGGAAATGAAAAACTGTTTTTT. It encodes CATKLTGGNEKLFF.

The V gene is TRBV7-3, the J gene TRBJ1-1; the D gene is possibly TRBD1 (6 bases). CDR1 SGHTA and CDR2 FQGTGA come from the germline V gene. The ends were cut back, 5 bases at V and 6 bases at J, with 13 bases in the middle. The CDR3 contains 13 residues. CDR3 DNA sequence: TGTGCCAGCAGCGCTTATGGACAGCCTGAAGCTTTCTTT. Amino acid sequence: CASSAYGQPEAFF. The variable domain in full, with the rest retrieved from reference TRBV7-3 and TRBJ1-1, is GAGVSQTPSNKVTEKGKYVELRCDPISGHTALYWYRQSLGQGPEFLIYFQGTGAADDSGLPNDRFFAVRPEGSVSTLKIQRTERGDSAVYLCASSAYGQPEAFFGQGTRLTVV.

The gene calls are TRBV10-3 and TRBJ1-1; 11 bases agree with TRBD1. The CDR3 totals 15 residues. CDR1 and CDR2 from the germline V gene are ENHRY and SYGVKD. Trimming took 5 bases from V and 1 from J; bases not matched to a gene: 3. CDR3 protein: CAISSGTGGNTEAFF. In DNA, the CDR3 is TGTGCCATCAGTTCCGGGACAGGGGGGAACACTGAAGCTTTCTTT.

This chain uses TRBV6-5 with TRBJ2-2; perhaps TRBD2 as D (6 bases). The CDR3 consists of 14 residues. Between the trimmed V and J ends, which lost 2 bases and 7 bases, there was a span of 11 bases. The germline gives CDR1 MNHEY, CDR2 SVGAGI. The CDR3 bases are TGTGCCAGCAGTTACCGACTAGAGGGCGGGGAGCTGTTTTTT. It specifies CASSYRLEGGELFF.

The chain carries TRBV7-9 and TRBJ2-7; possible D gene TRBD2, 5 bases. The germline gives CDR1 SEHNR, CDR2 FQNEAQ (reference sequence). The V end lost 0 bases, the J end lost 4 bases, and 7 bases lay between the germline ends. The CDR3 runs 13 residues. In DNA form, the CDR3 reads TGTGCCAGCAGCTTAGCCGGGATTTACGAGCAGTACGTC. Translated: CASSLAGIYEQYV.

The V gene is TRBV18, the J gene TRBJ1-1; a weak D match, TRBD1 (6 bases). Germline V lookup: CDR1 KGHSH, CDR2 LQKENI. The CDR3 totals 16 residues. V was clipped by 3 bases and J by 4 bases, with 18 bases between them. Here the CDR3 DNA reads TGTGCCAGCTCACCGGTCGGGAGGGAGGGGGTCACTGAAGCTTTCTTT. It encodes CASSPVGREGVTEAFF.

The chain employs TRBV5-4 and TRBJ2-5; D unclear. The CDR3 consists of 14 residues. V gave up 1 base and J gave up 1 base, with 8 bases separating them. Germline V lookup: CDR1 SGHNT, CDR2 YYREEE (reference sequence). The CDR3, as DNA: TGTGCCAGCAGCTTGAGTCTATTCCAAGAGACCCAGTACTTC. Protein: CASSLSLFQETQYF. The whole variable domain, filled in from reference TRBV5-4 and TRBJ2-5, reads ETGVTQSPTHLIKTRGQQVTLRCSSQSGHNTVSWYQQALGQGPQFIFQYYREEENGRGNFPPRFSGLQFPNYSSELNVNALELDDSALYLCASSLSLFQETQYFGPGTRLLVL.